Shown below are 24 T cell receptor beta chains from a single sample sequenced in a study of shared clonotypes between healthy human individuals. The data were produced by immunoSEQ multiplex PCR, yet TCRdb's version contains in-frame clones alone and is incomplete. The repertoire holds under 1,900,000 clones, with 98% as singletons. Sequences were obtained from naive CD4+ T cells sorted from blood. Documented subset: CD45RA+ positively selected. The source is a man under 40 in good health.

This clone occurred once. V is TRBV28 and J is TRBJ1-2; possibly TRBD1 for D (5 bases). V lost 5 bases, J lost 2 bases, and 15 bases lay in between. Germline lookup yields CDR1 MDHEN and CDR2 SYDVKM. The CDR3 is 15 amino acids. CDR3 coding DNA: TGTGCCAGCAGTCCAGGGACCGGCGGGAACTATGGCTACACCTTC. The encoded protein is CASSPGTGGNYGYTF.

The chain employs TRBV30 and TRBJ2-1; TRBD2 might be the D (5 bases). CDR1 is GTSNPN, CDR2 SVGIG, per germline (reference sequence). Trimming shortened V by 0 bases and J by 9 bases, and 12 bases separated the two germline ends. The CDR3 is made up of 13 amino acids. The CDR3 is CAWSVPGMGEQFF. The CDR3 DNA reads TGTGCCTGGAGTGTACCGGGAATGGGTGAGCAGTTCTTC.

The chain combines TRBV2 with TRBJ2-3, with D maybe TRBD2 (6 bases). V shed 6 bases and J shed 3 bases, with 16 bases lying between them. Germline lookup yields CDR1 SNHLY and CDR2 FYNNEI. The CDR3 extends over 15 amino acids. CDR3 DNA sequence: TGTGCCAGCAGCCCCCGACTAGAGCTGACAGATACGCAGTATTTT. Translation gives CASSPRLELTDTQYF.

This clone was recorded only once. The chain links TRBV5-4 to TRBJ2-1, with D unresolved. The V end lost 3 bases, the J end lost 5 bases, and 12 bases lay between the germline ends. This CDR3 has 14 residues. Germline V gives CDR1 SGHNT, CDR2 YYREEE (reference sequence). CDR3 in amino acids: CASSSPSSNNEQFF. In DNA, the CDR3 is TGTGCCAGCAGCTCACCGAGCAGTAACAATGAGCAGTTCTTC.

The rearrangement joins TRBV25-1 to TRBJ2-1; D gene uncertain. The CDR3 has 12 residues. From germline, CDR1 is MGHDK and CDR2 SYGVNS. The V end lost 8 bases, the J end lost 6 bases, and 11 bases lay between the germline ends. The CDR3 is CASALGVNEQFF. In DNA form, the CDR3 reads TGTGCCAGCGCCCTCGGAGTCAATGAGCAGTTCTTC.

This clone showed up just once. The V call is TRBV11-2, the J call TRBJ2-1; D perhaps matches TRBD1 (5 bases). The germline V gene encodes CDR1 SGHAT and CDR2 FQNNGV. V shed 5 bases and J shed 4 bases, with 15 bases lying between them. The CDR3 runs to 15 residues. DNA for the CDR3: TGTGCCAGCAGCCCGGCCAGGACAAGTTACAATGAGCAGTTCTTC. Translation: CASSPARTSYNEQFF.

This clone was observed once. This chain joins TRBV11-2 and TRBJ2-5; a weak D match, TRBD2 (6 bases). The germline CDR1 and CDR2 sequences are SGHAT and FQNNGV. Trimming left V 3 bases short and J 6 bases short, with 14 bases between. The CDR3 extends over 14 amino acids. CDR3 in amino acids: CASSFTTSFQTQYF. The CDR3 nucleotides are TGTGCCAGCAGCTTTACGACTAGTTTCCAGACCCAGTACTTC.

The rearrangement uses TRBV5-1 and TRBJ2-5; D gene ambiguous. V was trimmed by 3 bases and J by 4 bases, leaving 7 bases between them. This CDR3 is built from 12 residues. CDR1 is SGHRS and CDR2 is YFSETQ in the germline V gene. CDR3 sequence reads: CASSSQRETQYF. CDR3 in DNA: TGCGCCAGCAGCTCGCAGCGAGAGACCCAGTACTTC.

The CDR3 DNA sequence: TGTGCCAGCAGCTACACTGGGGCAGCAACTGAAGCTTTCTTT. Amino acids: CASSYTGAATEAFF. This chain connects TRBV7-9 to TRBJ1-1; a possible D gene is TRBD1 (5 bases). Trimming cost V 4 bases and J 5 bases, with 14 bases left between them. The germline V gene encodes CDR1 SEHNR and CDR2 FQNEAQ (reference sequence). CDR3 length equals 14 residues. Combining the CDR3 with reference TRBV7-9 and TRBJ1-1 gives the whole variable domain DTGVSQNPRHKITKRGQNVTFRCDPISEHNRLYWYRQTLGQGPEFLTYFQNEAQLEKSRLLSDRFSAERPKGSFSTLEIQRTEQGDSAMYLCASSYTGAATEAFFGQGTRLTVV.

The genes are TRBV7-9 and TRBJ2-7; no firm D call. The germline V gene encodes CDR1 SEHNR and CDR2 FQNEAQ (reference sequence). This CDR3 has 13 residues. Deletions cut 5 bases from V and 5 bases from J, with 13 bases between. The CDR3 reads CASSRGLFDEQYF. The CDR3 nucleotides read TGTGCCAGCAGCCGCGGATTATTTGACGAGCAGTACTTC.

A single count supports this clone. The rearrangement uses TRBV2 and TRBJ1-2, with a weak D call TRBD1 (5 bases). This CDR3 has 12 amino acids. Germline V lookup: CDR1 SNHLY, CDR2 FYNNEI. CDR3 nucleotide sequence: TGTGCAAACAGGCAGGACCCCGGGGGCTACACCTTC. Translated: CANRQDPGGYTF.

Comments on this clone: The sample contains more than one DNA sequence encoding this CDR3. The chain couples TRBV5-8 to TRBJ1-2; no definite D call. CDR1 SGHTS and CDR2 YDEGEE come from the germline V gene. The CDR3 covers 12 residues. V was pared by 2 bases and J by 4 bases, with 6 bases between. For the CDR3, the DNA is TGTGCCAGCAGCTTAATAAGCTATGGCTACACCTTC. Translation gives CASSLISYGYTF. Combining the CDR3 with reference TRBV5-8 and TRBJ1-2 gives the whole variable domain EAGVTQSPTHLIKTRGQQATLRCSPISGHTSVYWYQQALGLGLQFLLWYDEGEERNRGNFPPRFSGRQFPNYSSELNVNALELEDSALYLCASSLISYGYTFGSGTRLTVV.

The chain is built from TRBV10-3 and TRBJ2-1, with 8 positions matching TRBD2. Unmatched junction bases numbered 10, after V lost 6 bases and J lost 6 bases. From germline, CDR1 is ENHRY and CDR2 SYGVKD. The CDR3 is 15 residues long. CDR3 sequence (DNA): TGTGCCATCAGCCAAGCGGGAGTCGGTCTCAATGAGCAGTTCTTC. It encodes CAISQAGVGLNEQFF.

A remark on this clone: Other DNA sequences in this sample translate to the same CDR3. The chain has TRBV5-4 and TRBJ2-2; unclear D gene. Germline V lookup: CDR1 SGHNT, CDR2 YYREEE (reference sequence). The CDR3 is made up of 13 amino acids. The V and J ends lost 4 bases and 5 bases respectively, with 9 bases between them. CDR3 coding DNA: TGTGCCAGCAGCCTGGACCATACCGGGGAGCTGTTTTTT. It specifies CASSLDHTGELFF.

This chain uses TRBV6-5 with TRBJ1-4, with D unclear. The ends were cut back, 2 bases at V and 4 bases at J, with 14 bases in the middle. Germline CDR1 is MNHEY and CDR2 is SVGAGI. The CDR3 runs 16 residues. The DNA of the CDR3 is TGTGCCAGCAGTTACCGGGCGTACAGAGATAATGAAAAACTGTTTTTT. It is translated as CASSYRAYRDNEKLFF.

The rearrangement links TRBV2 to TRBJ2-3; 7 nucleotides match TRBD2. The CDR3 is 14 amino acids. V shed 6 bases, J shed 3 bases, and the junction held 6 bases outside the gene matches. Germline V lookup: CDR1 SNHLY, CDR2 FYNNEI. CDR3 region: CASSLAVPTDTQYF. DNA for the CDR3: TGTGCCAGCAGCCTAGCGGTACCAACAGATACGCAGTATTTT.

V gene TRBV25-1 combines with J gene TRBJ2-1, with no clear D. The V gene's germline CDR1 is MGHDK and CDR2 SYGVNS. The CDR3 is 13 amino acids. Trimming removed 6 bases at V and 13 bases at J, with 19 bases between. CDR3 bases: TGTGCCAGCAGACACGACTCGGTGGGTCCCCAGTTCTTC. This sequence encodes CASRHDSVGPQFF.

The chain recombines TRBV19 with TRBJ2-1; D not certain. Germline values: CDR1 LNHDA, CDR2 SQIVND (reference sequence). Trimming removed 5 bases from V and 8 bases from J, with 7 bases in between. There are 11 residues in the CDR3. The CDR3 here is CASSEEYEQFF. The CDR3 DNA reads TGTGCCAGTAGTGAGGAGTATGAGCAGTTCTTC.

This clone was counted once. The CDR3 region is CSVPFRDRTYNEQFF. DNA of the CDR3: TGCAGCGTTCCCTTCCGGGACAGGACCTACAATGAGCAGTTCTTC. This chain links TRBV29-1 with TRBJ2-1, with 8 bases aligning to TRBD1. With 5 bases clipped from V and 2 bases from J, the junction kept 8 bases outside the gene matches. Per germline, CDR1 SQVTM and CDR2 ANQGSEA. The length of the CDR3 is 15 residues.

CDR3 coding DNA: TGTGCCAGCAGTTACGGTAGAGGAGGAAACACCATATATTTT. Residues: CASSYGRGGNTIYF. The chain uses TRBV6-5 and TRBJ1-3, with D uncertain. The V gene's germline CDR1 is MNHEY and CDR2 SVGAGI. V shed 2 bases and J shed 4 bases, with 9 bases lying between them. The CDR3 covers 14 residues.

The V call is TRBV10-2, the J call TRBJ2-6; 7 nucleotides line up with TRBD1. Looked up from germline, CDR1 is WSHSY and CDR2 is SAAADI. Unmatched junction bases numbered 5, after V lost 6 bases and J lost 0 bases. CDR3 size: 16 residues. CDR3 loop: CASRRTGSSGANVLTF. In DNA, the CDR3 is TGCGCCAGCAGAAGGACAGGCAGCTCTGGGGCCAACGTCCTGACTTTC.

This chain joins TRBV5-1 and TRBJ2-7; D perhaps matches TRBD2 (6 bases). V lost 0 bases and J lost 5, with 12 bases in between. The CDR3 is 14 amino acids. Per the germline V gene, CDR1 is SGHRS and CDR2 is YFSETQ. CDR3 sequence: CASSLVAGIHEQYF. CDR3 sequence (DNA): TGCGCCAGCAGCTTGGTCGCGGGAATCCACGAGCAGTACTTC. The full variable domain, its missing parts supplied by reference TRBV5-1 and TRBJ2-7, is KAGVTQTPRYLIKTRGQQVTLSCSPISGHRSVSWYQQTPGQGLQFLFEYFSETQRNKGNFPGRFSGRQFSNSRSEMNVSTLELGDSALYLCASSLVAGIHEQYFGPGTRLTVT.

The J gene is TRBJ2-1, the V gene TRBV28; TRBD2 matches 7 bases. Germline V gene sequence: CDR1 MDHEN, CDR2 SYDVKM. The CDR3 runs 18 residues. The V gene end was trimmed by 7 bases and the J gene end by 5 bases; junction bases not matched to a gene: 20. As DNA, the CDR3 is TGTGCCAGCACCCAAACCCTTTTCGGGAGGACCCATGACAATGAGCAGTTCTTC. It codes for CASTQTLFGRTHDNEQFF.

The chain employs TRBV13 and TRBJ2-7; no firm D call. CDR1 is PRHDT, CDR2 FYEKMQ, per germline (reference sequence). The CDR3 spans 11 residues. V lost 5 bases to trimming and J lost 1 base, with 3 bases between them. CDR3 loop: CASSDSYEQYF. The CDR3 DNA follows: TGTGCCAGCAGCGATTCCTACGAGCAGTACTTC.